One sample yielded the 18 T cell receptor beta chains listed below, sequenced in a study of shared clonotypes between healthy human individuals. Terminally differentiated effector memory CD45RA+ cells were left out of the naive CD8 fraction, which was CD45RO-negative and positively selected for CCR7. Produced via immunoSEQ multiplex PCR; TCRdb's table is partial and in-frame only. The table shows under 1 million clones, with approximately 97% occurring only once. Specimen: naive CD8+ T cells sorted from blood. These receptors came from a man younger than 40 in good health.

This sequence joins TRBV5-4 and TRBJ2-1; 7 nucleotides match TRBD2. Trimming at V came to 1 base and at J to 4 bases, leaving 11 bases not matched to a gene. Germline V gene data show CDR1 as SGHNT and CDR2 as YYREEE (reference sequence). The CDR3 has 17 residues. CDR3 DNA: TGTGCCAGCAGCTTGTCCCCGACTAGCAGTCGGTACAATGAGCAGTTCTTC. This codes for CASSLSPTSSRYNEQFF.

The chain joins TRBV5-1 to TRBJ2-1; D gene uncertain. The germline gives CDR1 SGHRS, CDR2 YFSETQ. The V end was cut by 0 bases, the J end by 6 bases, with 10 bases between. This CDR3 is 14 amino acids long. CDR3 loop: CASSLGRLLNEQFF. As DNA, the CDR3 is TGCGCCAGCAGCTTGGGCCGCCTACTCAATGAGCAGTTCTTC.

CDR3: CASAGDYGYTF. The CDR3 DNA is TGTGCCAGCGCCGGGGACTATGGCTACACCTTC. The rearrangement uses TRBV5-4 and TRBJ1-2; no firm D call. Germline loops: CDR1 SGHNT, CDR2 YYREEE (reference sequence). The CDR3 loop spans 11 amino acids. V was trimmed by 7 bases and J by 3 bases, leaving 7 bases between them.

This sequence joins TRBV28 and TRBJ2-7; no clear D gene. With 5 bases removed from V and 2 bases from J, the gap between germline ends came to 7 bases. Per the germline V gene, CDR1 is MDHEN and CDR2 is SYDVKM. The CDR3 loop spans 12 amino acids. Here the CDR3 reads CASSRQTYEQYF. As DNA, the CDR3 is TGTGCCAGCAGTCGGCAGACCTACGAGCAGTACTTC.

As regards this clone: Other DNA sequences from this sample encode an identical CDR3 as well. For the CDR3, the DNA is TGTGCCAGCAGCTTAGTCACGAGCTCCTACGAGCAGTACTTC. It translates to CASSLVTSSYEQYF. This rearrangement joins TRBV7-8 to TRBJ2-7, with D uncertain. The CDR3 spans 14 residues. The V and J ends lost 1 base and 0 bases respectively, with 7 bases between them. Germline assignment: CDR1 SGHVS and CDR2 FQNEAQ.

The chain combines TRBV6-1 with TRBJ2-1, with no clear D. The CDR3 extends over 14 amino acids. Germline assignment: CDR1 MNHNS and CDR2 SASEGT. Trimming left V 2 bases short and J 4 bases short, with 9 bases between. The CDR3 loop is CASSERSRYNEQFF. The CDR3 bases are TGTGCCAGCAGTGAAAGGTCAAGATACAATGAGCAGTTCTTC.

The chain employs TRBV13 and TRBJ2-3, with no clear D. This CDR3 has 14 amino acids. Germline V gene sequence: CDR1 PRHDT, CDR2 FYEKMQ (reference sequence). V was trimmed by 4 bases and J by 6 bases, leaving 14 bases between them. In DNA form, the CDR3 reads TGTGCCAGCAGCTCGGCCTCAATGATCGATACGCAGTATTTT. Its translation: CASSSASMIDTQYF. The full variable domain, its missing parts supplied by reference TRBV13 and TRBJ2-3, is AAGVIQSPRHLIKEKRETATLKCYPIPRHDTVYWYQQGPGQDPQFLISFYEKMQSDKGSIPDRFSAQQFSDYHSELNMSSLELGDSALYFCASSSASMIDTQYFGPGTRLTVL.

The chain is built from TRBV6-5 and TRBJ1-3; D ambiguous. This CDR3 has 15 residues. The ends were cut back, 5 bases at V and 1 base at J, with 12 bases in the middle. The V gene's germline CDR1 is MNHEY and CDR2 SVGAGI. The CDR3 DNA sequence: TGTGCCAGCAGTATGACGGATACTTCTGGAAACACCATATATTTT. Encoded protein: CASSMTDTSGNTIYF.

Notes on this clone: In the same sample, other DNA sequences code for this CDR3. The chain combines TRBV11-2 with TRBJ2-1; no clear D. The V gene lost 1 base and the J gene lost 5 bases, with 12 bases spanning the gap. The CDR3 runs 15 residues. CDR1 SGHAT and CDR2 FQNNGV come from the germline V gene. For the CDR3, the DNA is TGTGCCAGCAGCTTAGTGGTGGGTCCCAACAATGAGCAGTTCTTC. It specifies CASSLVVGPNNEQFF. Based on the CDR3 plus reference TRBV11-2 and TRBJ2-1, the full variable domain is EAGVAQSPRYKIIEKRQSVAFWCNPISGHATLYWYQQILGQGPKLLIQFQNNGVVDDSQLPKDRFSAERLKGVDSTLKIQPAKLEDSAVYLCASSLVVGPNNEQFFGPGTRLTVL.

V and J are TRBV6-5 and TRBJ1-5; D ambiguous. The CDR3 loop spans 12 amino acids. Germline CDR1 reads MNHEY; CDR2 reads SVGAGI. The V gene lost 6 bases and the J gene lost 4 bases, with 7 bases spanning the gap. The CDR3 nucleotides read TGTGCCAGCAGAGCAGGAAATCAGCCCCAGCATTTT. Amino acids: CASRAGNQPQHF.

This clone was seen a single time. CDR3 protein: CAISDLRDLRTDTGELFF. CDR3 nucleotides: TGTGCCATCAGTGATCTCCGGGACCTCCGGACTGACACCGGGGAGCTGTTTTTT. The chain carries TRBV10-3 and TRBJ2-2; D is perhaps TRBD1 or TRBD2 (5 bases each). Deletions cut 3 bases from V and 3 bases from J, with 20 bases between. The CDR3 contains 18 residues. Germline V lookup: CDR1 ENHRY, CDR2 SYGVKD.

The rearrangement links TRBV28 to TRBJ1-5; TRBD1 agrees at 7 bases. V lost 6 bases and J lost 0; bases outside the gene matches: 2. CDR3 length equals 14 residues. Germline V gene sequence: CDR1 MDHEN, CDR2 SYDVKM. CDR3 protein: CASRGTDSNQPQHF. The CDR3 bases are TGTGCCAGCAGAGGGACAGATAGCAATCAGCCCCAGCATTTT.

This chain uses TRBV18 with TRBJ1-1; tentative D call: TRBD1 (5 bases). The V gene lost 6 bases and the J gene lost 1 base, with 15 bases spanning the gap. Per germline, CDR1 KGHSH and CDR2 LQKENI. This CDR3 is 15 amino acids long. The DNA of the CDR3 is TGTGCCAGCTCGACAGAGAGACAGCCGAACACTGAAGCTTTCTTT. This gives the protein CASSTERQPNTEAFF.

Points on this clone: Other DNA sequences of this sample code for an identical CDR3. The chain carries TRBV18 and TRBJ2-7; D unclear. Germline V gene sequence: CDR1 KGHSH, CDR2 LQKENI. The CDR3 consists of 12 residues. Between the trimmed V and J ends, which lost 3 bases and 2 bases, there was a span of 5 bases. The CDR3 here is CASSPGPYEQYF. The CDR3 DNA is TGTGCCAGCTCACCGGGCCCCTACGAGCAGTACTTC.

V and J are TRBV27 and TRBJ1-5; tentative D call: TRBD1 (6 bases). Germline loops: CDR1 MNHEY, CDR2 SMNVEV (reference sequence). CDR3 length: 13 residues. V lost 4 bases, J lost 7 bases, and 11 bases lay in between. CDR3 protein: CASSYRVGQPQHF. CDR3 sequence (DNA): TGTGCCAGCAGTTACAGGGTGGGGCAGCCCCAGCATTTT.

The chain couples TRBV19 to TRBJ2-2; D is ambiguous. Between the trimmed V and J ends, which lost 5 bases and 3 bases, there was a span of 4 bases. Per germline, CDR1 LNHDA and CDR2 SQIVND (reference sequence). There are 12 residues in the CDR3. CDR3 bases: TGTGCCAGTAGTCGTCACACCGGGGAGCTGTTTTTT. This sequence encodes CASSRHTGELFF.

V gene TRBV6-1 combines with J gene TRBJ2-5; 16 nucleotides align to TRBD2. The V and J ends lost 3 bases and 5 bases, in that order; junction bases with no gene match: 6. This CDR3 has 17 amino acids. Germline lookup yields CDR1 MNHNS and CDR2 SASEGT. In nucleotides, the CDR3 is TGTGCCAGCAGTGACCCGGGACTAGCGGGAGGGGGTGAGACCCAGTACTTC. Encoded protein: CASSDPGLAGGGETQYF.

The V gene is TRBV7-2, the J gene TRBJ2-7; 10 bases fit TRBD2. The CDR3 sequence is 15 residues long. CDR1 is SGHTA and CDR2 is FQGNSA in the germline V gene. V lost 4 bases, J lost 2 bases, and 5 bases stayed unmatched. CDR3 DNA: TGTGCCAGCAGCTCCCTTAGCGGGAGGCCCTACGAGCAGTACTTC. Translation gives CASSSLSGRPYEQYF.